This TCR beta chain emerged from a study of metastatic and nonmetastatic thyroid tumors. The study, taken as a whole, reports: Within blood and tumor, benign nodules reportedly had significantly lower TCR beta diversity than malignant thyroid tumors did.

Per the authors' pipeline: CDR3 was compared across clinicopathological groups, and the resulting differences were used to build a distant-metastasis classifier for papillary thyroid cancer. TCRdb re-called the PCR reads with MiXCR. The V and J calls, along with clone size, are taken from TCRdb and not from the paper's own processing. Among just under 45,000 clones, roughly 3.2% were seen once, and the ten largest hold roughly a tenth. Ten or more counts support this clone. Its specificity is not known. CDR3 length: 16 amino acids. V shed 4 bases and J 3 bases; nucleotides not matched to a gene: 5. The germline V gene has CDR1 SNHLY and CDR2 FYNNEI. Every patient underwent thyroid surgery untreated.

The rearrangement joins TRBV2 to TRBJ2-3; 12 bases match TRBD2. The source of this sequence is a female donor with papillary thyroid cancer or a benign thyroid nodule (not recorded which). Some clones in this sample may be carry-over from other donors' samples. Specimen: blood. CDR3 DNA sequence: TGTGCCAGCAGTGGGACTAGCGGGATCTGGACAGATACGCAGTATTTT. Translating it yields CASSGTSGIWTDTQYF.